These 12 T cell receptor beta chains originate from one sample sequenced in a study of OX40 agonist ivuxolimab in advanced cancers. Clones were read by immunoSEQ multiplex PCR, and TCRdb kept only the in-frame ones, dropping some. The repertoire holds tens of thousands of clones, approximately 89% seen once, with approximately 2.1% in the top ten. Sequenced material: CD4+ or CD8+ T cells sorted from blood, taken in a trial of the OX40 agonist ivuxolimab. These receptors originate from an adult with an advanced solid tumor such as melanoma, head and neck, liver or kidney cancer.

The chain links TRBV6-1 to TRBJ1-3; no reliable D call. V was clipped by 2 bases and J by 4 bases, with 9 bases between them. Germline V gene sequence: CDR1 MNHNS, CDR2 SASEGT. This CDR3 spans 14 amino acids. The CDR3 DNA reads TGTGCCAGCAGTGAATGGAGCAAGGGAAACACCATATATTTT. This codes for CASSEWSKGNTIYF.

The chain uses TRBV14 and TRBJ1-6; D ambiguous. Trimming removed 0 bases from V and 7 bases from J, with 7 bases in between. The germline gives CDR1 SGHDN, CDR2 FVKESK. The CDR3 runs 14 residues. CDR3 protein: CASSQDRGNSPLHF. CDR3 nucleotide sequence: TGTGCCAGCAGCCAAGATCGCGGAAATTCACCCCTCCACTTT.

The chain couples TRBV28 to TRBJ1-2; D call uncertain. V was pared by 3 bases and J by 5 bases, with 28 bases between. CDR3 length equals 19 residues. Germline V CDR1 and CDR2: MDHEN, SYDVKM. In DNA, the CDR3 is TGTGCCAGCAGTTTGCCTCCGATCAATCGACGCGCGCTGAGTTATGGCTACACCTTC. Translated, it gives CASSLPPINRRALSYGYTF.

This chain joins TRBV11-2 and TRBJ2-7; TRBD1 matches at 8 bases. V trimming: 5 bases; J trimming: 1 base; junction bases outside the gene matches: 7. CDR3 length: 15 residues. Germline CDR1 reads SGHAT; CDR2 reads FQNNGV. Here the CDR3 DNA reads TGTGCCAGCAGCCTCGTACAGGGGGTTTCCTACGAGCAGTACTTC. Translating gives CASSLVQGVSYEQYF.

The rearrangement links TRBV9 to TRBJ2-5; possibly TRBD1 or TRBD2 for D (7 bases each). CDR3 length equals 15 residues. V gave up 2 bases and J gave up 3 bases, with 14 bases separating them. The V gene's germline CDR1 is SGDLS and CDR2 YYNGEE. The CDR3 sequence is CASSVNQGGEETQYF. CDR3 bases: TGTGCCAGCAGCGTGAACCAGGGGGGGGAAGAGACCCAGTACTTC.

The CDR3 DNA is TGTGCCAGCAGTTACGCTTACACAAATGAAGCTTTCTTT. Protein product: CASSYAYTNEAFF. The rearrangement joins TRBV6-5 to TRBJ1-1; no definite D call. The V end lost 2 bases, the J end lost 7 bases, and 11 bases lay between the germline ends. In germline, CDR1 is MNHEY, CDR2 SVGAGI. This CDR3 region has 13 residues.

This chain connects TRBV7-9 to TRBJ2-3; 8 bases align to TRBD2. J gave up 4 bases and V 5 bases, and 5 bases lay outside the gene matches. The CDR3 is 14 residues long. CDR1 SEHNR and CDR2 FQNEAQ come from the germline V gene (reference sequence). DNA of the CDR3: TGTGCCAGCAGCAGCGGGAGTGCCCCAGATACGCAGTATTTT. Translating gives CASSSGSAPDTQYF. The complete variable domain, with remaining parts taken from reference TRBV7-9 and TRBJ2-3, reads DTGVSQNPRHKITKRGQNVTFRCDPISEHNRLYWYRQTLGQGPEFLTYFQNEAQLEKSRLLSDRFSAERPKGSFSTLEIQRTEQGDSAMYLCASSSGSAPDTQYFGPGTRLTVL.

This chain links TRBV7-2 with TRBJ1-1; no clear D. The CDR3 is made up of 13 amino acids. The germline V and J ends were trimmed by 5 bases and 0 bases, with 7 bases remaining between them. The germline gives CDR1 SGHTA, CDR2 FQGNSA. The CDR3 spells CASSPMMNTEAFF. In DNA form, the CDR3 reads TGTGCCAGCAGCCCCATGATGAACACTGAAGCTTTCTTT.

The chain employs TRBV2 and TRBJ2-7; D is perhaps TRBD2 (5 bases). CDR3 length: 14 amino acids. The germline V and J ends were trimmed by 10 bases and 0 bases, with 16 bases remaining between them. The germline V gene encodes CDR1 SNHLY and CDR2 FYNNEI. This CDR3 reads CATSGSPSSYEQYF. The CDR3, as DNA: TGTGCCACCTCGGGGAGTCCGAGCTCCTACGAGCAGTACTTC.

The chain couples TRBV5-1 to TRBJ2-7; maybe TRBD2 (7 bases). V was trimmed by 1 base and J by 0 bases, leaving 20 bases between them. Germline CDR1 SGHRS, CDR2 YFSETQ. This CDR3 comprises 18 residues. The CDR3 DNA follows: TGCGCCAGCAGCTTGAGACCCCTAGGGGGGGCGAACTCCTACGAGCAGTACTTC. Translated: CASSLRPLGGANSYEQYF.

V is TRBV7-6 and J is TRBJ2-3, with D unresolved. There are 14 residues in the CDR3. V lost 1 base and J lost 2, with 7 bases in between. The germline gives CDR1 SGHVS, CDR2 FNYEAQ. CDR3 sequence (DNA): TGTGCCAGCAGCTTAGATAGGACCACAGATACGCAGTATTTT. The encoded protein is CASSLDRTTDTQYF.

The CDR3 nucleotides are TGTGCCAGCAGTTGGGACAGGGGGCGGTACGAGCAGTACTTC. Translation: CASSWDRGRYEQYF. The rearrangement joins TRBV6-1 to TRBJ2-7; 12 bases map to TRBD1. The CDR3 sequence is 14 residues long. Germline-derived CDR1 and CDR2 are MNHNS and SASEGT. V trimming: 5 bases; J trimming: 4 bases; junction bases outside the gene matches: 3.